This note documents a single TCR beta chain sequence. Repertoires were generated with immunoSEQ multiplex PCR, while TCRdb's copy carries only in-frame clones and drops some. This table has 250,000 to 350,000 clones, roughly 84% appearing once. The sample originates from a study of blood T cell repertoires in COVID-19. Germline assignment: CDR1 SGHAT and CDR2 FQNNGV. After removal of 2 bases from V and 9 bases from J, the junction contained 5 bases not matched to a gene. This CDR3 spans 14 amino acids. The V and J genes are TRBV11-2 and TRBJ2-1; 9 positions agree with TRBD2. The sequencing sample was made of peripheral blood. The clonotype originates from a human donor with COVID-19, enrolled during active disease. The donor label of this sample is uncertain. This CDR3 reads CASSLLAGLGEQFF. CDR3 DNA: TGTGCCAGCAGCTTACTAGCGGGATTGGGTGAGCAGTTCTTC.